The 13 T cell receptor beta chains in this list originate from one sample, sequenced in a study of blood T cell repertoires in COVID-19. Using immunoSEQ multiplex PCR, the repertoire was profiled, and TCRdb retains in-frame clones only, with some absent. The table records 200,000 to 300,000 clones, approximately 83% of them present only once. The sequencing sample was made of PBMCs or T cells enriched from blood (not recorded which). The source of these receptors is a woman in her forties with acute COVID-19.

The rearrangement links TRBV27 to TRBJ2-7; 10 bases are shared with TRBD2. The V and J ends lost 6 bases and 2 bases, in that order; junction bases with no gene match: 7. CDR1 is MNHEY and CDR2 is SMNVEV in the germline V gene (reference sequence). There are 15 residues in the CDR3. The CDR3 is CASSLAGGRTYEQYF. DNA for the CDR3: TGTGCCAGCAGCTTAGCGGGGGGTAGAACCTACGAGCAGTACTTC.

The V and J genes are TRBV27 and TRBJ1-2; D is perhaps TRBD1 (6 bases). Germline V gene lookup returns CDR1 MNHEY and CDR2 SMNVEV (reference sequence). V lost 3 bases to trimming and J lost 7 bases, with 15 bases between them. This CDR3 has 14 residues. The CDR3 loop is CASSFEGRGGGYTF. The CDR3 DNA follows: TGTGCCAGCAGTTTTGAAGGCAGGGGCGGTGGCTACACCTTC.

The chain couples TRBV30 to TRBJ1-4; no reliable D call. CDR3 length: 12 residues. Germline V gene lookup returns CDR1 GTSNPN and CDR2 SVGIG (reference sequence). The V gene lost 0 bases and the J gene lost 6 bases, with 5 bases spanning the gap. CDR3 nucleotide sequence: TGTGCCTGGAGTGTGTCAGATGAAAAACTGTTTTTT. It encodes CAWSVSDEKLFF. Combining the CDR3 with reference TRBV30 and TRBJ1-4 gives the whole variable domain SQTIHQWPATLVQPVGSPLSLECTVEGTSNPNLYWYRQAAGRGLQLLFYSVGIGQISSEVPQNLSASRPQDRQFILSSKKLLLSDSGFYLCAWSVSDEKLFFGSGTQLSVL.

The V call is TRBV6-5, the J call TRBJ2-2; D is possibly TRBD2 (6 bases). The CDR3 covers 13 residues. CDR1 and CDR2 (germline): MNHEY, SVGAGI. Trimming removed 8 bases from V and 4 bases from J, with 11 bases in between. CDR3 loop: CASLSGGTGELFF. The CDR3 DNA reads TGTGCCAGCCTTAGCGGAGGCACCGGGGAGCTGTTTTTT.

V and J are TRBV28 and TRBJ1-5; TRBD1 is a possible D gene (5 bases). Trimming pared 5 bases from V and 9 bases from J, leaving 17 bases between. The CDR3 runs to 14 residues. From germline, CDR1 is MDHEN and CDR2 SYDVKM. The CDR3 nucleotides are TGTGCCAGCAGTAGTTATCAGGGCCGTGTGCCCCAGCATTTT. Translation: CASSSYQGRVPQHF.

The chain is built from TRBV19 and TRBJ2-2; TRBD1 is a possible D gene (6 bases). V lost 1 base and J 7 bases, leaving 13 bases between the germline ends. Germline-derived CDR1 and CDR2 are LNHDA and SQIVND (reference sequence). This CDR3 is built from 15 residues. CDR3 protein: CASSIGGRGVGELFF. CDR3 bases: TGTGCCAGTAGTATAGGGGGCAGGGGAGTCGGGGAGCTGTTTTTT.

The chain has TRBV30 and TRBJ1-1; the D gene is possibly TRBD1 (6 bases). Germline CDR1 is GTSNPN and CDR2 is SVGIG (reference sequence). V was clipped by 4 bases and J by 0 bases, with 12 bases between them. CDR3 length equals 14 residues. CDR3 DNA sequence: TGTGCCTGGAAGAGGTGGGACATGAACACTGAAGCTTTCTTT. This encodes CAWKRWDMNTEAFF.

The rearrangement links TRBV11-3 to TRBJ2-1, with no clear D. Trimming stripped 6 bases from V and 0 bases from J, with 12 bases between. This CDR3 is built from 15 residues. Germline V gene lookup returns CDR1 SGHNT and CDR2 YENEEA. The CDR3 region is CASSFTAHSYNEQFF. The CDR3 nucleotides are TGTGCCAGCAGTTTTACAGCCCACTCCTACAATGAGCAGTTCTTC.

The rearrangement joins TRBV27 to TRBJ2-7, with 8 bases matching TRBD1. Trimming at V came to 5 bases and at J to 3 bases, leaving 9 bases not matched to a gene. CDR1 and CDR2 (germline): MNHEY, SMNVEV (reference sequence). The CDR3 loop spans 15 amino acids. The CDR3 loop reads CASSNPGTGRYEQYF. The CDR3 DNA sequence: TGTGCCAGCAGTAACCCCGGGACAGGACGCTACGAGCAGTACTTC.

The chain combines TRBV9 with TRBJ2-1; D might be TRBD2 (7 bases). Trimming shortened V by 4 bases and J by 8 bases, and 19 bases separated the two germline ends. Germline V CDR1 and CDR2: SGDLS, YYNGEE. The CDR3 runs to 15 residues. CDR3 bases: TGTGCCAGCAGCCGTCAAGGGGGAGGGGGGGATGAGCAGTTCTTC. It specifies CASSRQGGGGDEQFF. The entire variable domain, with the rest obtained from reference TRBV9 and TRBJ2-1, is as follows: DSGVTQTPKHLITATGQRVTLRCSPRSGDLSVYWYQQSLDQGLQFLIQYYNGEERAKGNILERFSAQQFPDLHSELNLSSLELGDSALYFCASSRQGGGGDEQFFGPGTRLTVL.

The chain combines TRBV3-1 (or the pseudogene TRBV3-2) with TRBJ1-2; TRBD1 agrees at 8 bases. Germline CDR1 and CDR2: LGHDT and YNNKEL (reference sequence). V shed 1 base and J 5 bases; nucleotides not matched to a gene: 6. This CDR3 spans 15 amino acids. This CDR3 reads CASSQVSTGVYGYTF. CDR3 sequence (DNA): TGTGCCAGCAGCCAAGTATCGACAGGGGTTTATGGCTACACCTTC.

This clone has a handful of counts. V usage is TRBV7-9 and J usage is TRBJ2-7; 11 nucleotides align to TRBD2. CDR1 is SEHNR and CDR2 is FQNEAQ in the germline V gene (reference sequence). J lost 4 bases, V lost 8 bases, and 4 bases had no gene match. The CDR3 is 13 residues long. The CDR3, as DNA: TGTGCCAGCCAGACTAGCGGGAAATACGAGCAGTACTTC. Encoded protein: CASQTSGKYEQYF.

The chain is built from TRBV23-1 and TRBJ1-3; D uncertain. TRBV23-1 is designated an ORF whose function remains uncertain. The length of the CDR3 is 13 residues. V was trimmed by 10 bases and J by 0 bases, leaving 10 bases between them. CDR3 region: CATPQLSGNTIYF. The CDR3, as DNA: TGCGCCACCCCTCAACTCTCTGGAAACACCATATATTTT.